The source of this T cell receptor (beta chain) is a study of T cell responses to AZD1222 COVID-19 vaccine. Across the study: Investigators merged groups given second doses at roughly 4 or roughly 12 weeks.

Measured with immunoSEQ multiplex PCR; TCRdb has only the in-frame clones, and not every one. The sample shows 90,000 or so clones, over 70% of them seen only once. Regarding the study as a whole: There were repertoire samples only from the period after the peak T cell response. In a largely white British group with more females than males, clonal diversity was possibly underestimated. Just a handful of AZD1222 recipients tested seropositive at baseline.

With regard to this clone: The antigen remains unidentified.

Germline V gives CDR1 LNHNV, CDR2 YYDKDF (reference sequence). This CDR3 has 16 amino acids. Between the trimmed V and J ends, which lost 2 bases and 4 bases, there was a span of 15 bases. This sequence was found in an adult in good health. Sequencing used peripheral blood, obtained on day 0 of AZD1222 vaccination. This chain joins TRBV15 and TRBJ2-1; a weak D match, TRBD2 (6 bases). The CDR3 reads CATSRRGGTLYNEQFF. The CDR3, as DNA: TGTGCCACCAGCAGACGAGGTGGGACTTTATACAATGAGCAGTTCTTC. Drawing the rest from reference TRBV15 and TRBJ2-1, the complete variable domain is DAMVIQNPRYQVTQFGKPVTLSCSQTLNHNVMYWYQQKSSQAPKLLFHYYDKDFNNEADTPDNFQSRRPNTSFCFLDIRSPGLGDTAMYLCATSRRGGTLYNEQFFGPGTRLTVL.